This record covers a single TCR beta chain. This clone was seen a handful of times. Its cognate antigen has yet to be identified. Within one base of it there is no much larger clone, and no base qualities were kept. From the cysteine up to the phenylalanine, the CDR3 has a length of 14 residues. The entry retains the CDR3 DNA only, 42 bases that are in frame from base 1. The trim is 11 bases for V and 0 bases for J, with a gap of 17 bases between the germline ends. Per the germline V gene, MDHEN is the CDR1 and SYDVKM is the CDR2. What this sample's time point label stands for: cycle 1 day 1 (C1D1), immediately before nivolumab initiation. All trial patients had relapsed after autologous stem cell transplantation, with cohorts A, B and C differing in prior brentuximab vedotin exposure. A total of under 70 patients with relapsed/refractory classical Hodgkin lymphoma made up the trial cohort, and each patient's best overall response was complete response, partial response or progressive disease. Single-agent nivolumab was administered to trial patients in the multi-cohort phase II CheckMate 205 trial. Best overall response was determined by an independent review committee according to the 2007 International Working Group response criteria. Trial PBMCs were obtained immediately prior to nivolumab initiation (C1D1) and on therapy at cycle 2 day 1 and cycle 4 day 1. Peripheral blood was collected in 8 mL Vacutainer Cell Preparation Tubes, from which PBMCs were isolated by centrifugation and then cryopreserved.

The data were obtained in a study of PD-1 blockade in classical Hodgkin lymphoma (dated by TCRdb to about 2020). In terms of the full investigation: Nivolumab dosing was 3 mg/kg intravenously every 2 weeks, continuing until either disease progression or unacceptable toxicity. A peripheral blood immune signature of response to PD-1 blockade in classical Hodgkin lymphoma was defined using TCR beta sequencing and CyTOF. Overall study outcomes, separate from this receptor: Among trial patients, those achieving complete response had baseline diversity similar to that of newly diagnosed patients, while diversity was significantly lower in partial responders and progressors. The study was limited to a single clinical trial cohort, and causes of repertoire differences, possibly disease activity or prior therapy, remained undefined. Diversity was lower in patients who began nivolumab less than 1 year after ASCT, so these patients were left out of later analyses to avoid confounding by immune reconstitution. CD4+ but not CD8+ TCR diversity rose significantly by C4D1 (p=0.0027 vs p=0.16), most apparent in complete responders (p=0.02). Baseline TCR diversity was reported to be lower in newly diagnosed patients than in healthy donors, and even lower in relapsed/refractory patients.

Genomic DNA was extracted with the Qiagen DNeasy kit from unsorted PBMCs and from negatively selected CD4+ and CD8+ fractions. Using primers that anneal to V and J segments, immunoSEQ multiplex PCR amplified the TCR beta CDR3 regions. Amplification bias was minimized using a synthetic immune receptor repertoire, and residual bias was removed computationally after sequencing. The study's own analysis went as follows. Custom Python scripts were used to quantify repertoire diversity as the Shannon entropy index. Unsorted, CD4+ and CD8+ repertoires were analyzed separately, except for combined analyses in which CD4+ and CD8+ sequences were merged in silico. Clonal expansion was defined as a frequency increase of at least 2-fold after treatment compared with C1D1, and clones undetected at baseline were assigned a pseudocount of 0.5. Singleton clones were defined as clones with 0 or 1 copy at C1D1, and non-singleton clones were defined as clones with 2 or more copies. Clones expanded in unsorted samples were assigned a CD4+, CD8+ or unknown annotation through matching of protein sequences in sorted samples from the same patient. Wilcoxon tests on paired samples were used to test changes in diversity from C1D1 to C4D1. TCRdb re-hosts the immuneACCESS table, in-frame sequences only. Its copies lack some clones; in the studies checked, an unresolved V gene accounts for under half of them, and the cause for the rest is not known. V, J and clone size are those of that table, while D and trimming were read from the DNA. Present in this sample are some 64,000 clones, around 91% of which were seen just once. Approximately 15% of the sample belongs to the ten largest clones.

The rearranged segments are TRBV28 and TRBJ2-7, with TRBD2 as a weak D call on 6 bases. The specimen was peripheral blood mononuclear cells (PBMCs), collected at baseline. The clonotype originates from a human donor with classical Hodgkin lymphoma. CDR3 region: CAGARLGGSYEQYF. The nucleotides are TGTGCCGGCGCAAGGCTCGGGGGCTCCTACGAGCAGTACTTC. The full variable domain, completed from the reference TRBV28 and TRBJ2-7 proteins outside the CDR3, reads DVKVTQSSRYLVKRTGEKVFLECVQDMDHENMFWYRQDPGLGLRLIYFSYDVKMKEKGDIPEGYSVSREKKERFSLILESASTNQTSMYLCAGARLGGSYEQYFGPGTRLTVT.